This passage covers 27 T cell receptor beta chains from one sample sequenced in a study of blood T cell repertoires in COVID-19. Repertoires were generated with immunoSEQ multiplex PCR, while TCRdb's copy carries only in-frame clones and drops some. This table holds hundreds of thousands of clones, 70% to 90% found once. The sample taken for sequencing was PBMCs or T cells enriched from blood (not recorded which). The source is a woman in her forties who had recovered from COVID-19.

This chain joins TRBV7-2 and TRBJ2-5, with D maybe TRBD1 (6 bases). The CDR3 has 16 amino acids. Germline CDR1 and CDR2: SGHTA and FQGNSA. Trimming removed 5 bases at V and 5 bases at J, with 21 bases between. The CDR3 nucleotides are TGTGCCAGCAGCCCCCTGAGCGTAGGGGGAAGGGAGACCCAGTACTTC. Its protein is CASSPLSVGGRETQYF.

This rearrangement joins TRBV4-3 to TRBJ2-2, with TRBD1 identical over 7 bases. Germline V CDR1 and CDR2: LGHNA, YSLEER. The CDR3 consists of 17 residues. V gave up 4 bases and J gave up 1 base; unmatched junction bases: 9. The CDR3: CASSRSLGTENTGELFF. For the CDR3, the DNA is TGCGCCAGCAGCCGATCTCTTGGGACAGAGAACACCGGGGAGCTGTTTTTT.

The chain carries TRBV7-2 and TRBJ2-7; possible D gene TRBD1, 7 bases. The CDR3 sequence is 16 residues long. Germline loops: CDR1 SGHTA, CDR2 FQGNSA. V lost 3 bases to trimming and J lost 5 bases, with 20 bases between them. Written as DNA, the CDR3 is TGTGCCAGCAGCTTGGTTTTAAGGAGGGGGCGGGACGAGCAGTACTTC. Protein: CASSLVLRRGRDEQYF.

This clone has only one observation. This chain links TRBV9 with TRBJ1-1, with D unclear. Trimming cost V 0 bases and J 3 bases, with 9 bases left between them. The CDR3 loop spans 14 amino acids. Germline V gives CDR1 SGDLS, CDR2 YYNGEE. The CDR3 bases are TGTGCCAGCAGCGTAGTCACCGGGGACACTGAAGCTTTCTTT. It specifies CASSVVTGDTEAFF.

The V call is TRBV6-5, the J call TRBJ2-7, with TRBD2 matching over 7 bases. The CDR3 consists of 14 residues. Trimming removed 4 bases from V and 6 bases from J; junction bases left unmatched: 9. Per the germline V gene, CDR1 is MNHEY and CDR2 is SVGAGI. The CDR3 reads CASSLMGGRGEQYF. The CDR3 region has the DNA TGTGCCAGCAGTTTAATGGGCGGGAGAGGCGAGCAGTACTTC.

The CDR3 sequence is CATNRDGGTQYF. DNA of the CDR3: TGTGCCACAAACAGGGATGGGGGGACCCAGTACTTC. The chain links TRBV11-3 to TRBJ2-5; a weak D match, TRBD1 (6 bases). Germline CDR1 is SGHNT and CDR2 is YENEEA. The CDR3 contains 12 residues. V was trimmed by 10 bases and J by 7 bases, leaving 16 bases between them.

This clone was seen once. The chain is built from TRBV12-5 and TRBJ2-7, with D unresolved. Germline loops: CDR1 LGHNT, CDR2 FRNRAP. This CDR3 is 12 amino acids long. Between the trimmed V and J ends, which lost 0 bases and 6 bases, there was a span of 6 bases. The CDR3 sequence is CASGLVPGEQYF. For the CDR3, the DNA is TGTGCTAGTGGTTTGGTCCCGGGCGAGCAGTACTTC.

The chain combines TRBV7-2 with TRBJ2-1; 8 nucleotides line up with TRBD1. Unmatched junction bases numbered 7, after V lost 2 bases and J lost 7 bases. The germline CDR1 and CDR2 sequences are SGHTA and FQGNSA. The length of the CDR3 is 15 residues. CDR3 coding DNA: TGTGCCAGCAGCTTACGGGACAGGTACACAAATGAGCAGTTCTTC. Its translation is CASSLRDRYTNEQFF.

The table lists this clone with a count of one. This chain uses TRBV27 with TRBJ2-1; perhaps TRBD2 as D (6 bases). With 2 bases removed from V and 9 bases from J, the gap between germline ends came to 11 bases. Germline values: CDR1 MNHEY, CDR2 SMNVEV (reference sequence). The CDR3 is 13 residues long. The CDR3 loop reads CASSLSMRGEQFF. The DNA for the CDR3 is TGTGCCAGCAGTTTAAGTATGCGGGGTGAGCAGTTCTTC.

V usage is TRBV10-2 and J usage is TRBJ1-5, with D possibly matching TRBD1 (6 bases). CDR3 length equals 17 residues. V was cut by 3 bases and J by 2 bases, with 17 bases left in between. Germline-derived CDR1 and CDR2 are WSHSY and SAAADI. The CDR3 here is CASSDTVGAGRNQPQHF. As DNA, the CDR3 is TGCGCCAGCAGTGATACGGTGGGGGCTGGTCGCAATCAGCCCCAGCATTTT.

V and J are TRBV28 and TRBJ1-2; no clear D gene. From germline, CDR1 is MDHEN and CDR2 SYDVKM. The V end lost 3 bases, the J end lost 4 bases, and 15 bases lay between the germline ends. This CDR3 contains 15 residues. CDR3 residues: CASSLTQLLGYGYTF. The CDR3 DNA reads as TGTGCCAGCAGTTTGACACAGCTATTGGGCTATGGCTACACCTTC.

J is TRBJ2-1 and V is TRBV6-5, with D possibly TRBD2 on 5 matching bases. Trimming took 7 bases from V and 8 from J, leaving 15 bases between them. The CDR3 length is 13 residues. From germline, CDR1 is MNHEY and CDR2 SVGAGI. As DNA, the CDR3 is TGTGCCAGCACCCCTTCTGTGGAGGATGAGCAGTTCTTC. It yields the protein CASTPSVEDEQFF.

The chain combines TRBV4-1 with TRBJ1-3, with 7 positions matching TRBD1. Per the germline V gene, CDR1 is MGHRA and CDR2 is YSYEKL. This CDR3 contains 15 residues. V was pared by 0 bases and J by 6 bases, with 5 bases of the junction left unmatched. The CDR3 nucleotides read TGCGCCAGCAGCCAAGATCTTCAGGGGGAAAACACCATATATTTT. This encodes CASSQDLQGENTIYF.

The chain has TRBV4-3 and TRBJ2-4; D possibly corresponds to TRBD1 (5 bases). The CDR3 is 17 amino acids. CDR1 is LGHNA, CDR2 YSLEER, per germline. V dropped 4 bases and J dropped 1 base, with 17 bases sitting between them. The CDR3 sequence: CASSLMGQPGAKNIQYF. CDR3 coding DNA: TGCGCCAGCAGCCTTATGGGGCAGCCTGGGGCCAAAAACATTCAGTACTTC.

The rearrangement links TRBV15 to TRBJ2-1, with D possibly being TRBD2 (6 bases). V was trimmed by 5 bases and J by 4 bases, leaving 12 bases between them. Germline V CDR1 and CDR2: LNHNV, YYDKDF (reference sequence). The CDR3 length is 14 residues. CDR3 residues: CATSRDSLYNEQFF. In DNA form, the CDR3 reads TGTGCCACCAGCCGGGACTCCTTATACAATGAGCAGTTCTTC.

The CDR3 sequence: CASSLGEVGGNEQFF. In DNA form, the CDR3 reads TGTGCCAGCAGCTTAGGGGAAGTGGGGGGTAATGAGCAGTTCTTC. The chain is built from TRBV7-8 and TRBJ2-1, with D perhaps matching TRBD2 (6 bases). Germline values: CDR1 SGHVS, CDR2 FQNEAQ. The V end was cut by 1 base, the J end by 7 bases, with 14 bases between. This CDR3 has 15 residues.

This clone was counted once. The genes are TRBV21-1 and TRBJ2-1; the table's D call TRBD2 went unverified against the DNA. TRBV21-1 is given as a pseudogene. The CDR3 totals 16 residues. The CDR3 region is CASSKVSGSSYDEQFF. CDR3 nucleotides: TGTGCCAGCAGCAAAGTAAGCGGTAGTTCTTATGATGAGCAGTTCTTC.

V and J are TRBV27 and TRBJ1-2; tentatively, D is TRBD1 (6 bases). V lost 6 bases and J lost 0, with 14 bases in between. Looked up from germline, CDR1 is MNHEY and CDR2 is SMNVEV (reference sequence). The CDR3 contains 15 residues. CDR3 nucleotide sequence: TGTGCCAGCAGAATAAAACAGGGATCTAACTATGGCTACACCTTC. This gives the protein CASRIKQGSNYGYTF.

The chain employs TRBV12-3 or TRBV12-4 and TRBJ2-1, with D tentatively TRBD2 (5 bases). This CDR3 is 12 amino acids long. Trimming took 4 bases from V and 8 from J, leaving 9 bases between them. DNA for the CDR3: TGTGCCAGCAGTTACACGGACTATGAGCAGTTCTTC. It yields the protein CASSYTDYEQFF.

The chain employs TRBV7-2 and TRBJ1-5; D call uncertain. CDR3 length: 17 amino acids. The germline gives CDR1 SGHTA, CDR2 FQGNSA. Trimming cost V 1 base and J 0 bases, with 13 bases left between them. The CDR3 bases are TGTGCCAGCAGCTTAGGATGGGGAGATTATAGCAATCAGCCCCAGCATTTT. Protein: CASSLGWGDYSNQPQHF.

In DNA, the CDR3 is TGCAGCGTTCCGGGACAGGGGGCGGGCTACACCTTC. Protein sequence: CSVPGQGAGYTF. The V and J genes are TRBV29-1 and TRBJ1-2; TRBD1 agrees at 12 bases. From germline, CDR1 is SQVTM and CDR2 ANQGSEA. With 5 bases clipped from V and 8 bases from J, the junction kept 3 bases outside the gene matches. CDR3 size: 12 residues.

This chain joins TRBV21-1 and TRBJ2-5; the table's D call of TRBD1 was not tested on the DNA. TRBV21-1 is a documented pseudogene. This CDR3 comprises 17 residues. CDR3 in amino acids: CASSKSEGAPWGETQYF. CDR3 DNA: TGTGCCAGCAGCAAGAGCGAGGGGGCCCCCTGGGGGGAGACCCAGTACTTC.

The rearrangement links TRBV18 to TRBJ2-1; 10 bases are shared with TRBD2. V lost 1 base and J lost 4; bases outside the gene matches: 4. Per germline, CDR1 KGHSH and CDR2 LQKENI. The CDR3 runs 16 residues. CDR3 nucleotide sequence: TGTGCCAGCTCACCACTCCCTAGCGGGGGTTACAATGAGCAGTTCTTC. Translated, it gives CASSPLPSGGYNEQFF. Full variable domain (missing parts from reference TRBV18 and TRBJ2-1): NAGVMQNPRHLVRRRGQEARLRCSPMKGHSHVYWYRQLPEEGLKFMVYLQKENIIDESGMPKERFSAEFPKEGPSILRIQQVVRGDSAAYFCASSPLPSGGYNEQFFGPGTRLTVL.

The CDR3 bases are TGTGCCAGCAGCAGGGGGCGGCAAGAGACCCAGTACTTC. It is translated as CASSRGRQETQYF. This chain uses TRBV7-8 with TRBJ2-5; 7 nucleotides agree with TRBD1. Germline V gives CDR1 SGHVS, CDR2 FQNEAQ. Losses at the gene ends were 5 bases for V and 2 bases for J; bases not matched to a gene: 2. There are 13 residues in the CDR3.

CDR3 in amino acids: CASRDRVNEKLFF. The CDR3 DNA reads TGTGCCAGCCGGGACAGAGTTAATGAAAAACTGTTTTTT. This sequence joins TRBV19 and TRBJ1-4, with TRBD1 matching 7 bases. This CDR3 is built from 13 residues. Per germline, CDR1 LNHDA and CDR2 SQIVND (reference sequence). V shed 9 bases and J 4 bases; nucleotides not matched to a gene: 5. Using reference TRBV19 and TRBJ1-4 for the parts outside the CDR3, the full variable domain is DGGITQSPKYLFRKEGQNVTLSCEQNLNHDAMYWYRQDPGQGLRLIYYSQIVNDFQKGDIAEGYSVSREKKESFPLTVTSAQKNPTAFYLCASRDRVNEKLFFGSGTQLSVL.

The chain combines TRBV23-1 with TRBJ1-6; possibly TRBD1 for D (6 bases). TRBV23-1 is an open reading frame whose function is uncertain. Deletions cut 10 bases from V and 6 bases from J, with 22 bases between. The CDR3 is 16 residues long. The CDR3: CATEDRSRGGNSPLHF. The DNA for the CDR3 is TGCGCCACCGAGGACCGGTCCAGAGGGGGTAATTCACCCCTCCACTTT.

CDR3 loop: CASRGRFYEQYF. CDR3 DNA: TGCGCCAGCAGGGGCCGTTTCTACGAGCAGTACTTC. The V and J genes are TRBV5-1 and TRBJ2-7; D is uncertain. CDR3 length: 12 amino acids. The germline CDR1 and CDR2 sequences are SGHRS and YFSETQ. V was clipped by 5 bases and J by 3 bases, with 9 bases between them. Filled out from reference TRBV5-1 and TRBJ2-7, the complete variable domain reads KAGVTQTPRYLIKTRGQQVTLSCSPISGHRSVSWYQQTPGQGLQFLFEYFSETQRNKGNFPGRFSGRQFSNSRSEMNVSTLELGDSALYLCASRGRFYEQYFGPGTRLTVT.